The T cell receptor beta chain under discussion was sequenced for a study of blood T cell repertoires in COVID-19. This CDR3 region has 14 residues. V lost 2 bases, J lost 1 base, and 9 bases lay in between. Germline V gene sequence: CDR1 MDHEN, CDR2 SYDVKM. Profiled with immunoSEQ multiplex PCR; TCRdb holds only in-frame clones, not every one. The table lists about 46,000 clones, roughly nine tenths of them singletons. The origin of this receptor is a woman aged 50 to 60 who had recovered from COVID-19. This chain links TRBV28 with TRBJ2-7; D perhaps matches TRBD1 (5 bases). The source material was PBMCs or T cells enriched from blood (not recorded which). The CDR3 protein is CASSLRGESYEQYF. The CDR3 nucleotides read TGTGCCAGCAGTTTAAGGGGCGAATCCTACGAGCAGTACTTC.